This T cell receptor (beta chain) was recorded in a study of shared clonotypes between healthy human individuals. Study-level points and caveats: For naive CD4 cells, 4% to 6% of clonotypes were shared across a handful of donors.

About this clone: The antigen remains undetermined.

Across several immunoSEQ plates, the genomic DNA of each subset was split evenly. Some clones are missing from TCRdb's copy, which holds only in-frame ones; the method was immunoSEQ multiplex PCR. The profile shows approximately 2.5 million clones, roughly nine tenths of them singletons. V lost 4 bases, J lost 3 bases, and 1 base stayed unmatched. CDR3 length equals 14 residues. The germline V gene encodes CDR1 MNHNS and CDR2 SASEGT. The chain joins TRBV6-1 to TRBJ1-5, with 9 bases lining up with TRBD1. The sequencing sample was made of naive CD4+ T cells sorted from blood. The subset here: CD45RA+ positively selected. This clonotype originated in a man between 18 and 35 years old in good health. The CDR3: CASSGTGDNQPQHF. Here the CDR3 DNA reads TGTGCCAGCAGTGGGACAGGGGACAATCAGCCCCAGCATTTT.